These 23 T cell receptor beta chains share one sample of origin, sequenced in a study of T cell repertoires in cytomegalovirus infection. TCRdb independently ran MiXCR on the reads; one entry per CDR3 protein. This repertoire shows 300,000 to 400,000 distinct CDR3 sequences, 9.5% found once; its top ten account for about 4.5%. The sample was PBMCs. These receptors came from a human donor in good health (CMV status not recorded). Some clones in this sample may be carry-over from other donors' samples.

The chain has TRBV30 and TRBJ1-5, with D hard to call. Germline V gene sequence: CDR1 GTSNPN, CDR2 SVGIG (reference sequence). The CDR3 is 15 amino acids. Deletions cut 2 bases from V and 2 bases from J, with 13 bases between. CDR3 sequence: CAWSSHGGGNQPQHF. The CDR3 DNA is TGTGCCTGGAGTTCCCATGGAGGAGGCAATCAGCCCCAGCATTTT.

In its sample, this clonotype was seen a few times. The genes are TRBV6-6 and TRBJ2-7, with 11 bases lining up with TRBD2. The germline V gene has CDR1 MNHNY and CDR2 SVGAGI (reference sequence). The CDR3 spans 17 residues. The ends lost 0 bases at V and 2 bases at J; junction bases unmatched: 6. The CDR3 DNA follows: TGTGCCAGCAGTTACTCCAAGGGACTAGCGGATACCTACGAGCAGTACTTC. Residues: CASSYSKGLADTYEQYF.

The chain recombines TRBV6-6 with TRBJ2-1, with 9 bases aligning to TRBD2. V lost 5 bases, J lost 6 bases, and 11 bases stayed unmatched. Germline V gene lookup returns CDR1 MNHNY and CDR2 SVGAGI (reference sequence). This CDR3 contains 16 residues. The CDR3 DNA sequence: TGTGCCAGCAGTCAGTTTGGGCTAGCGGGACGCAATGAGCAGTTCTTC. Translating gives CASSQFGLAGRNEQFF.

This clonotype was seen repeatedly, ten times or more. This chain uses TRBV7-8 with TRBJ1-1; 7 positions match TRBD1. Germline CDR1 reads SGHVS; CDR2 reads FQNEAQ. Trimming took 1 base from V and 0 from J; bases not matched to a gene: 5. There are 16 residues in the CDR3. The CDR3 protein is CASSLGTGPMNTEAFF. The CDR3 DNA follows: TGTGCCAGCAGCTTAGGGACAGGTCCCATGAACACTGAAGCTTTCTTT.

On this clonotype itself: It may be a read error: a sequence one base away is much more abundant. This chain joins TRBV7-2 and TRBJ2-1, with TRBD2 matching over 7 bases. The CDR3 is 16 amino acids. The V segment lost 4 bases and the J segment 4 bases; nucleotides outside the gene matches: 10. CDR1 SGHTA and CDR2 FQGNSA come from the germline V gene. This CDR3 is CASSSDGASGYNEQFF. Here the CDR3 DNA reads TGTGCCAGCAGCTCCGACGGGGCTAGCGGATACAATGAGCAGTTCTTC.

In its sample, this clonotype was seen many times. The chain combines TRBV4-1 with TRBJ2-3, with TRBD2 identical over 14 bases. Per germline, CDR1 MGHRA and CDR2 YSYEKL. V gave up 4 bases and J gave up 6 bases; unmatched junction bases: 6. This CDR3 has 16 amino acids. CDR3 DNA: TGCGCCAGCAGCCCGACTAGCGGGAGGGCCGGTGATACGCAGTATTTT. Its protein is CASSPTSGRAGDTQYF.

There are a few counts of this clonotype. The CDR3 spells CASTSSAYEQYF. CDR3 nucleotides: TGTGCCAGCACCTCGAGCGCCTACGAGCAGTACTTC. The chain joins TRBV28 to TRBJ2-7; D is undetermined. Germline values: CDR1 MDHEN, CDR2 SYDVKM. The CDR3 has 12 residues. V was clipped by 7 bases and J by 2 bases, with 9 bases between them.

V usage is TRBV29-1 and J usage is TRBJ1-2; D is uncertain. The germline V gene has CDR1 SQVTM and CDR2 ANQGSEA. The V end was cut by 2 bases, the J end by 6 bases, with 13 bases between. CDR3 length: 13 residues. CDR3 region: CSVERRTGDGYTF. The CDR3 nucleotides are TGCAGCGTTGAACGTCGGACCGGGGATGGCTACACCTTC.

This clonotype was counted between two and nine times. The V gene is TRBV5-1, the J gene TRBJ2-7; D is possibly TRBD2 (5 bases). V was pared by 4 bases and J by 6 bases, with 11 bases between. The length of the CDR3 is 12 residues. Germline V lookup: CDR1 SGHRS, CDR2 YFSETQ. The CDR3, as DNA: TGCGCCAGCAGCCTGGGAGAATTCGAGCAGTACTTC. Translating gives CASSLGEFEQYF. Complete variable domain (other parts from reference TRBV5-1 and TRBJ2-7): KAGVTQTPRYLIKTRGQQVTLSCSPISGHRSVSWYQQTPGQGLQFLFEYFSETQRNKGNFPGRFSGRQFSNSRSEMNVSTLELGDSALYLCASSLGEFEQYFGPGTRLTVT.

This clonotype was observed at least ten times. V and J are TRBV7-2 and TRBJ1-2; 8 nucleotides line up with TRBD1. This CDR3 is built from 15 residues. With V trimmed by 5 bases and J by 3 bases, 8 bases remained unmatched. The germline V gene has CDR1 SGHTA and CDR2 FQGNSA. CDR3 loop: CASSPQGASDYGYTF. The DNA of the CDR3 is TGTGCCAGCAGCCCTCAGGGGGCAAGCGACTATGGCTACACCTTC. Complete variable domain (other parts from reference TRBV7-2 and TRBJ1-2): GAGVSQSPSNKVTEKGKDVELRCDPISGHTALYWYRQSLGQGLEFLIYFQGNSAPDKSGLPSDRFSAERTGGSVSTLTIQRTQQEDSAVYLCASSPQGASDYGYTFGSGTRLTVV.

The table lists this clonotype with many counts. V gene TRBV7-2 combines with J gene TRBJ2-5; TRBD2 agrees at 12 bases. With 5 bases clipped from V and 5 bases from J, the junction kept 9 bases outside the gene matches. From germline, CDR1 is SGHTA and CDR2 FQGNSA. This CDR3 spans 16 amino acids. This CDR3 reads CASSRLAGGPLETQYF. CDR3 nucleotides: TGTGCCAGCAGCCGTCTAGCGGGAGGGCCGCTGGAGACCCAGTACTTC.

This CDR3 is CASTPNKEGAYGYTF. The CDR3 coding sequence is TGTGCCAGCACCCCTAACAAGGAGGGAGCTTATGGCTACACCTTC. This chain joins TRBV9 and TRBJ1-2; no firm D call. There are 15 residues in the CDR3. From germline, CDR1 is SGDLS and CDR2 YYNGEE. Trimming cost V 6 bases and J 5 bases, with 20 bases left between them.

This clonotype was detected a few times. This chain joins TRBV6-2 or TRBV6-3 and TRBJ2-5; D gene ambiguous. This CDR3 has 13 residues. V was trimmed by 4 bases and J by 3 bases, leaving 9 bases between them. Germline V gene lookup returns CDR1 MNHEY and CDR2 SVGEGT. CDR3 loop: CASSLDHKETQYF. The CDR3 nucleotides read TGTGCCAGCAGTTTGGACCATAAAGAGACCCAGTACTTC.

J is TRBJ2-6 and V is TRBV19; D is perhaps TRBD1 or TRBD2 (5 bases each). The CDR3 consists of 16 residues. V was pared by 0 bases and J by 0 bases, with 6 bases between. CDR1 is LNHDA, CDR2 SQIVND, per germline (reference sequence). In DNA form, the CDR3 reads TGTGCCAGTAGTATAGATGGGGGCTCTGGGGCCAACGTCCTGACTTTC. As protein: CASSIDGGSGANVLTF.

This clonotype was observed many times. Written as DNA, the CDR3 is TGTGCCAGCAGCAGGGGGCCAACCAACCCCTATGGCTACACCTTC. It encodes CASSRGPTNPYGYTF. This rearrangement joins TRBV27 to TRBJ1-2; TRBD1 aligns across 8 bases. The V gene end was trimmed by 6 bases and the J gene end by 4 bases; junction bases not matched to a gene: 10. The CDR3 length is 15 residues. CDR1 and CDR2 (germline): MNHEY, SMNVEV (reference sequence).

V and J are TRBV12-3 or TRBV12-4 and TRBJ1-2; no reliable D call. V was cut by 2 bases and J by 10 bases, with 17 bases left in between. There are 14 residues in the CDR3. This CDR3 is CASSLSPGSVDYTF. The CDR3 DNA reads as TGTGCCAGCAGTTTAAGTCCGGGATCCGTTGACTACACCTTC.

The chain employs TRBV27 and TRBJ2-1; TRBD2 might be the D (5 bases). V lost 2 bases and J 0 bases, leaving 11 bases between the germline ends. CDR1 and CDR2 (germline): MNHEY, SMNVEV (reference sequence). The CDR3 sequence is 16 residues long. CDR3 sequence (DNA): TGTGCCAGCAGTTTACGGTTCACTAGCTCCTACAATGAGCAGTTCTTC. Residues: CASSLRFTSSYNEQFF.

Only a few counts were recorded for this clonotype. This rearrangement joins TRBV11-1 to TRBJ2-1; D tentatively fits TRBD1 or TRBD2 (7 bases each). From germline, CDR1 is SGHAT and CDR2 FQDESV (reference sequence). The CDR3 runs 13 residues. V lost 2 bases to trimming and J lost 8 bases, with 10 bases between them. For the CDR3, the DNA is TGTGCCAGCAGCTTATCAGGGGGGGATGAGCAGTTCTTC. It translates to CASSLSGGDEQFF.

This clonotype has a handful of counts. This chain joins TRBV10-3 and TRBJ2-1; the match to TRBD2 covers 8 bases. Germline CDR1 is ENHRY and CDR2 is SYGVKD. The CDR3 covers 15 residues. J gave up 2 bases and V 6 bases, and 6 bases lay outside the gene matches. CDR3 DNA sequence: TGTGCCATCAGCCCTACTAGCGGAGCCTACAATGAGCAGTTCTTC. Amino acids: CAISPTSGAYNEQFF.

This clonotype was counted at least ten times. The chain couples TRBV7-2 to TRBJ2-2; D is unclear. CDR1 is SGHTA, CDR2 FQGNSA, per germline. This CDR3 spans 11 amino acids. Trimming left V 6 bases short and J 6 bases short, with 5 bases between. This CDR3 reads CASSRAGELFF. As DNA, the CDR3 is TGTGCCAGCAGTCGAGCCGGGGAGCTGTTTTTT.

This clonotype was seen a handful of times. The chain is built from TRBV20-1 and TRBJ2-7; 9 bases align to TRBD2. The germline gives CDR1 DFQATT, CDR2 SNEGSKA (reference sequence). V trimming: 1 base; J trimming: 2 bases; junction bases outside the gene matches: 3. The CDR3 loop spans 14 amino acids. The CDR3 DNA reads as TGCAGTGCTAGAGGACTAGCGGCGCCCTACGAGCAGTACTTC. The encoded protein is CSARGLAAPYEQYF.

At least ten counts were recorded for this clonotype. The V and J genes are TRBV12-3 or TRBV12-4 and TRBJ2-3; D might be TRBD1 (5 bases). The CDR3 extends over 14 amino acids. V lost 5 bases and J lost 0, with 9 bases in between. The CDR3 nucleotides read TGTGCCAGCAGTAGCCGACAGAGCACAGATACGCAGTATTTT. This encodes CASSSRQSTDTQYF.

In this sample, this clonotype turned up a few times. This rearrangement joins TRBV7-9 to TRBJ2-1, with a tentative D call TRBD2 (6 bases). CDR1 SEHNR and CDR2 FQNEAQ come from the germline V gene (reference sequence). V was pared by 5 bases and J by 0 bases, with 11 bases between. This CDR3 comprises 15 residues. CDR3 sequence: CASSVSGGSYNEQFF. CDR3 in DNA: TGTGCCAGCAGCGTATCCGGGGGCTCCTACAATGAGCAGTTCTTC.